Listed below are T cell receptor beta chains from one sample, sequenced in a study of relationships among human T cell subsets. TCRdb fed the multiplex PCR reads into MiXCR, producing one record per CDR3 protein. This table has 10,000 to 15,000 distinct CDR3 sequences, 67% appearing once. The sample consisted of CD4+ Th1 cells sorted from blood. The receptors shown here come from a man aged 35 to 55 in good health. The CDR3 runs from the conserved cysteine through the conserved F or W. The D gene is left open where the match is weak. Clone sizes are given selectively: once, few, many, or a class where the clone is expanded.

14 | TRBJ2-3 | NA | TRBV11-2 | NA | CASSLVPPGDTQYF | TGTGCCAGCAGCTTAGTCCCCCCGGGAGATACGCAGTATTTT
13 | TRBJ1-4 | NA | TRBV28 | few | CASRSQGGEKLFF | TGTGCCAGCAGATCACAGGGAGGGGAAAAACTGTTTTTT
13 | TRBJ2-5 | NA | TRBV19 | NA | CASSTTAQETQYF | TGTGCCAGTAGTACCACAGCTCAAGAGACCCAGTACTTC
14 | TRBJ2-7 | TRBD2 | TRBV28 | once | CASRRLAGFYEQYF | TGTGCCAGCAGGAGACTAGCGGGGTTTTACGAGCAGTACTTC
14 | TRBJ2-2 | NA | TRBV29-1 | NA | CSVEGTARTGELFF | TGCAGCGTTGAGGGCACGGCGCGCACCGGGGAGCTGTTTTTT
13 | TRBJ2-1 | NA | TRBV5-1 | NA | CASSPDSADEQFF | TGCGCCAGCAGCCCGGACTCGGCGGATGAGCAGTTCTTC
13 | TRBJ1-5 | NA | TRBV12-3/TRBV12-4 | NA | CASSLGVAQPQHF | TGTGCCAGCAGTTTAGGGGTCGCTCAGCCCCAGCATTTT
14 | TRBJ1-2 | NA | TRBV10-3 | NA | CAIGGPENNYGYTF | TGTGCCATCGGGGGACCAGAGAATAACTATGGCTACACCTTC
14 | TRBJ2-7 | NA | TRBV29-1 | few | CSVGRRAALYEQYF | TGCAGCGTGGGGCGGCGGGCGGCGTTATACGAGCAGTACTTC
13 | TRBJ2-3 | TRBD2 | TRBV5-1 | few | CASTTSGEDTQYF | TGCGCCAGCACGACTAGCGGGGAAGATACGCAGTATTTT
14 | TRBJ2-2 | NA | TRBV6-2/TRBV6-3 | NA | CASSYGWDPGELFF | TGTGCCAGCAGTTACGGATGGGACCCCGGGGAGCTGTTTTTT
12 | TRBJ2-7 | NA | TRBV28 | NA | CASNKPRGEQYF | TGTGCCAGCAATAAACCCAGAGGAGAGCAGTACTTC
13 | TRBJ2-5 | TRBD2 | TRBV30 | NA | CAWSRTSPETQYF | TGTGCCTGGAGCCGGACTAGCCCCGAGACCCAGTACTTC
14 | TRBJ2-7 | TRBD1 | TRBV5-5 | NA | CASSPGTGDYEQYF | TGTGCCAGCAGCCCGGGGACAGGGGACTACGAGCAGTACTTC
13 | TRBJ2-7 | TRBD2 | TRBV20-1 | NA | CSAREAGVYEQYF | TGCAGTGCTCGTGAGGCGGGGGTCTACGAGCAGTACTTC
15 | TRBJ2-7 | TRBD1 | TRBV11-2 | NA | CASSLRDRGYDEQYF | TGTGCCAGCAGCTTGCGGGACAGGGGGTATGACGAGCAGTACTTC
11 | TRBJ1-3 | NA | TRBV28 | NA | CASSFGYTIYF | TGTGCCAGCAGTTTCGGATACACCATATATTTT
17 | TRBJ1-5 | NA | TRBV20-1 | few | CSAILNRRGGGNQPQHF | TGCAGTGCTATTCTCAATAGGAGGGGAGGAGGAAATCAGCCCCAGCATTTT
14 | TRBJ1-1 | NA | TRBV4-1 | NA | CASRPAQGNTEAFF | TGCGCCAGCAGGCCTGCACAGGGGAACACTGAAGCTTTCTTT
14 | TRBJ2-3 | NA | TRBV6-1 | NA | CASRAYGNTDTQYF | TGTGCCAGCAGAGCTTACGGTAACACAGATACGCAGTATTTT
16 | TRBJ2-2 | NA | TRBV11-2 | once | CASPSPGTTNTGELFF | TGTGCCAGCCCCTCACCGGGGACGACGAACACCGGGGAGCTGTTTTTT
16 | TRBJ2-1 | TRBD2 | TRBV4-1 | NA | CASSPARLAGGDEQFF | TGCGCCAGCAGCCCTGCGAGGCTAGCGGGTGGGGATGAGCAGTTCTTC
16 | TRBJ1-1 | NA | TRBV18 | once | CASSPRPQGLNTEAFF | TGTGCCAGCTCACCTAGGCCCCAGGGCTTGAACACTGAAGCTTTCTTT
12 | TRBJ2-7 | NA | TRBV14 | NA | CASSQLAAEQYF | TGTGCCAGCAGCCAGCTTGCCGCCGAGCAGTACTTC
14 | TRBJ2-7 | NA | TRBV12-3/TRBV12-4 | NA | CASSRVTDSYEQYF | TGTGCCAGCAGCCGGGTCACGGACTCCTACGAGCAGTACTTC
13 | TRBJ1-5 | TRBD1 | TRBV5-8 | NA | CASSDRVVQPQHF | TGTGCCAGCAGCGACAGGGTTGTGCAGCCCCAGCATTTT
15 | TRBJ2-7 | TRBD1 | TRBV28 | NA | CASSIIPGGPHEQYF | TGTGCCAGCAGTATCATTCCAGGGGGACCCCACGAGCAGTACTTC
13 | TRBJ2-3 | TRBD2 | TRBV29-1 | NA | CSAPSGGTDTQYF | TGCAGCGCTCCCAGCGGGGGAACAGATACGCAGTATTTT
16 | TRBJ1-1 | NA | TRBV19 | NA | CASSISRLRGNTEAFF | TGTGCCAGTAGTATCTCCCGACTTCGCGGGAACACTGAAGCTTTCTTT
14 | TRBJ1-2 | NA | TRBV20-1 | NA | CSARDIQVQSGYTF | TGCAGTGCTAGAGATATACAGGTCCAATCTGGCTACACCTTC
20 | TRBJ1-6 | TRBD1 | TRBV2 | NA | CASSLTGQKISSSYNSPLHF | TGTGCCAGCAGTCTCACGGGACAGAAAATTTCGAGCTCCTATAATTCACCCCTCCACTTT
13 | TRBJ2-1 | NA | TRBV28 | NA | CASSRQPINEQFF | TGTGCCAGCAGCCGACAGCCCATCAATGAGCAGTTCTTC
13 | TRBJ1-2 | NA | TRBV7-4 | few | CASSFLGCYGYTF | TGTGCCAGCAGCTTTTTGGGGTGCTATGGCTACACCTTC
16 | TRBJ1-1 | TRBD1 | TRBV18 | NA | CASLDGGTGRDTEAFF | TGTGCCAGCTTGGATGGGGGGACAGGACGGGACACTGAAGCTTTCTTT
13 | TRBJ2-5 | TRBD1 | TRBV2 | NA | CVSGGDREETQYF | TGTGTCAGCGGAGGGGACAGGGAAGAGACCCAGTACTTC
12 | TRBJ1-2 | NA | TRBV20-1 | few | CSSGRSPYGYTF | TGCAGCAGCGGACGGTCACCGTATGGCTACACCTTC
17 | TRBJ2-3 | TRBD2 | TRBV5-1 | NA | CASSLAATSGVTDTQYF | TGCGCCAGCAGCTTGGCCGCTACTAGCGGGGTGACAGATACGCAGTATTTT
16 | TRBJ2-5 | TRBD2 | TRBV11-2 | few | CASSPRTSGGVETQYF | TGTGCCAGCAGCCCCCGGACTAGCGGGGGGGTGGAGACCCAGTACTTC
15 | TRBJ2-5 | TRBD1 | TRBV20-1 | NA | CSARARDRGLETQYF | TGCAGTGCTAGGGCCCGGGACAGGGGGCTAGAGACCCAGTACTTC
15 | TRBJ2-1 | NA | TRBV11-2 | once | CASSPQGIENNEQFF | TGTGCCAGCAGCCCACAGGGTATTGAGAACAATGAGCAGTTCTTC
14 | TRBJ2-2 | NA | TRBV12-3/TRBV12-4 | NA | CASSTDRNTGELFF | TGTGCCAGTAGCACGGACCGCAACACCGGGGAGCTGTTTTTT
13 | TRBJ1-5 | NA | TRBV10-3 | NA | CAISEGGNQPQHF | TGTGCCATCAGTGAGGGTGGGAATCAGCCCCAGCATTTT
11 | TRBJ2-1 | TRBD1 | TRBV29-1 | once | CSGGQGNEQFF | TGCAGCGGGGGACAGGGAAATGAGCAGTTCTTC
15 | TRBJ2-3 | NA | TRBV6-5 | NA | CASSPRRAGTDTQYF | TGTGCCAGCAGTCCCCGGCGGGCCGGTACAGATACGCAGTATTTT
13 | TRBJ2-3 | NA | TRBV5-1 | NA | CASSLDEGDTQYF | TGCGCCAGCAGCTTGGACGAGGGAGATACGCAGTATTTT
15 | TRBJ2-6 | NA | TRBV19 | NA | CASSIMLSGANVLTF | TGTGCCAGTAGTATTATGCTCTCTGGGGCCAACGTCCTGACTTTC
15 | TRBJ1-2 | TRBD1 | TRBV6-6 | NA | CASSPRDRGNYGYTF | TGTGCCAGCAGTCCCCGGGACAGGGGAAACTATGGCTACACCTTC
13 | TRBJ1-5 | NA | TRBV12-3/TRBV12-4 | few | CASSPQGTQPQHF | TGTGCCAGCAGTCCCCAGGGCACGCAGCCCCAGCATTTT
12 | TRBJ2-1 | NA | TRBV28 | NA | CASTQEGNEQFF | TGTGCCAGCACCCAAGAGGGCAATGAGCAGTTCTTC
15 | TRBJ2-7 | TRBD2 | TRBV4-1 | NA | CASSQAGTSLYEQYF | TGCGCCAGCAGCCAAGCCGGGACTAGTCTTTACGAGCAGTACTTC
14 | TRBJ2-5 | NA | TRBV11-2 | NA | CASSLAGPRGTQYF | TGTGCCAGCAGCTTAGCGGGACCCCGAGGGACCCAGTACTTC
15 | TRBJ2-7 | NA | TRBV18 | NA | CASSPQMGRSYEQYF | TGTGCCAGCTCACCACAGATGGGCCGATCCTACGAGCAGTACTTC
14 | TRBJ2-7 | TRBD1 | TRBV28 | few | CASTLTGEIYEQYF | TGTGCCAGCACCTTGACAGGGGAAATATACGAGCAGTACTTC
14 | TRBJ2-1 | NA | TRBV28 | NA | CASSFGGGYNEQFF | TGTGCCAGCAGTTTCGGTGGAGGCTACAATGAGCAGTTCTTC
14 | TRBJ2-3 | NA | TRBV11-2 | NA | CASSLEPFTDTQYF | TGTGCCAGCAGCTTAGAGCCCTTCACAGATACGCAGTATTTT
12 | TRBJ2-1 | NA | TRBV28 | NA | CASSLGESEQFF | TGTGCCAGCAGTTTAGGGGAAAGTGAGCAGTTCTTC
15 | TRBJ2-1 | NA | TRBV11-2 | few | CASSLDKGSYNEQFF | TGTGCCAGCAGCTTAGATAAGGGGTCATACAATGAGCAGTTCTTC
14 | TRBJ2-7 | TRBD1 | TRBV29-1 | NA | CSVGSGQGSYEQYF | TGCAGCGTTGGATCGGGACAGGGGTCCTACGAGCAGTACTTC
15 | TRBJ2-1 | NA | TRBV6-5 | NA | CASIPGGRGAGEQFF | TGTGCCAGCATTCCCGGAGGCCGTGGGGCCGGGGAGCAGTTCTTC
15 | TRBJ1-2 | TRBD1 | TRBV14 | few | CASSEGQGGPYGYTF | TGTGCCAGCAGCGAGGGACAGGGGGGTCCCTATGGCTACACCTTC